This T cell receptor beta chain is drawn from a study of blood T cell repertoires in COVID-19. Only in-frame clones appear in the TCRdb table, and some are missing; sequencing was by immunoSEQ multiplex PCR. The data hold hundreds of thousands of clones, with around 84% observed a single time. This CDR3 comprises 14 residues. The V segment lost 6 bases and the J segment 4 bases; nucleotides outside the gene matches: 6. Per germline, CDR1 LNHDA and CDR2 SQIVND (reference sequence). This clone is a singleton in its sample. This TCR came from a woman aged 40 to 49 with acute COVID-19. This chain uses TRBV19 with TRBJ1-1; the match to TRBD1 covers 9 bases. Sequenced input: PBMCs or T cells enriched from blood (not recorded which). CDR3: CASRGTGITTEAFF. The CDR3 DNA is TGTGCCAGTAGAGGGACAGGGATCACCACTGAAGCTTTCTTT.